These 7 T cell receptor beta chains share one sample of origin, sequenced in a study of graft-versus-host responses after intestinal transplantation (dated by TCRdb to 2020 to 2022). The time point label on this specimen signifies: cells obtained before transplantation from donor or recipient. Library preparation employed the immunoSEQ multiplex PCR assay. The source is immuneACCESS, and TCRdb retained only in-frame sequences with V and J called. Part of the clones is not carried over; for the studies checked, unresolved V genes explain less than half of this, and the remainder is unexplained. The table for this sample lists around 100,000 clones; 90% to 95% of them were counted only once. The biggest ten clones account for under 0.2% of the sample. The antigens of these receptors remain unknown. The specimen comprised unstimulated CD4+ T cells sorted from spleen or lymph node cells, sampled before transplant. These receptors all come from a human donor who was the organ donor for an intestinal transplant.

This clone was counted once. CDR3 DNA: TGTGCCAGCAGCCGGGGATTACTAGATGGCTACACCTTC. This gives the protein CASSRGLLDGYTF. The rearrangement links TRBV7-2 to TRBJ1-2, with no clear D. The germline gives CDR1 SGHTA, CDR2 FQGNSA. This CDR3 has 13 amino acids. The V and J ends lost 5 bases and 6 bases respectively, with 13 bases between them.

This rearrangement joins TRBV5-1 to TRBJ2-5; 10 nucleotides line up with TRBD2. The trim removed 2 bases at V and 3 bases at J, leaving 10 bases unmatched. Germline V lookup: CDR1 SGHRS, CDR2 YFSETQ. The CDR3 runs 17 residues. CDR3 region: CASSFGLAGGRKETQYF. CDR3 bases: TGCGCCAGCAGCTTTGGGTTAGCGGGGGGCCGGAAAGAGACCCAGTACTTC.

This chain joins TRBV7-8 and TRBJ1-4, with 7 bases lining up with TRBD1. The germline gives CDR1 SGHVS, CDR2 FQNEAQ. The CDR3 has 15 residues. V lost 5 bases, J lost 3 bases, and 6 bases stayed unmatched. The CDR3 sequence is CASSVRQGPNEKLFF. The CDR3 DNA sequence: TGTGCCAGCAGCGTAAGACAGGGACCTAATGAAAAACTGTTTTTT.

In this sample, this clone turned up a few times. The chain uses TRBV7-3 and TRBJ1-1; D ambiguous. CDR1 and CDR2 from the germline V gene are SGHTA and FQGTGA. Between the trimmed V and J ends, which lost 3 bases and 0 bases, there was a span of 8 bases. The CDR3 has 14 residues. The CDR3 DNA sequence: TGTGCCAGCAGCTTTGAGGCTCTGAACACTGAAGCTTTCTTT. Its protein product is CASSFEALNTEAFF.

The rearrangement joins TRBV6-6 to TRBJ1-3; the D is unclear. There are 12 residues in the CDR3. V was clipped by 2 bases and J by 5 bases, with 4 bases between them. The germline gives CDR1 MNHNY, CDR2 SVGAGI (reference sequence). The CDR3 sequence is CASSYERNTIYF. DNA of the CDR3: TGTGCCAGCAGTTACGAGAGAAACACCATATATTTT.

This clone was counted only a few times. J is TRBJ2-7 and V is TRBV4-3, with D possibly being TRBD1 (5 bases). The ends were cut back, 0 bases at V and 1 base at J, with 13 bases in the middle. The germline CDR1 and CDR2 sequences are LGHNA and YSLEER. The length of the CDR3 is 16 residues. The CDR3 is CASSQDRNRRSYEQYF. Written as DNA, the CDR3 is TGCGCCAGCAGCCAAGATAGGAACAGGCGTTCCTACGAGCAGTACTTC.

The V gene is TRBV14, the J gene TRBJ2-3; D might be TRBD2 (5 bases). Germline V gene sequence: CDR1 SGHDN, CDR2 FVKESK. The CDR3 totals 13 residues. Trimming removed 3 bases from V and 5 bases from J, with 9 bases in between. Here the CDR3 reads CASSQNEGDTQYF. DNA of the CDR3: TGTGCCAGCAGCCAGAATGAGGGAGATACGCAGTATTTT.